A selection of T cell receptor beta chains follows, all from one sample in a study of metastatic and nonmetastatic thyroid tumors. MiXCR reprocessed the PCR reads for TCRdb. The data hold some 69,000 clones, with more than 13% observed a single time. The sequencing input was blood. Receptors originate from a male donor with papillary thyroid cancer or a benign thyroid nodule (not recorded which). Some clones in this sample may be carry-over from other donors' samples. The CDR3 runs from the conserved cysteine through the conserved F or W. Fields, in order: D gene, J gene, V gene, CDR3 length, clone size, CDR3 protein, CDR3 DNA. D genes are given only for firm matches. The size of a clone is reported for some rows only, either as once, few or many, or as a class for expanded clones.

d_call: TRBD2
j_call: TRBJ2-1
v_call: TRBV13
cdr3_length: 16
clone_size: many
cdr3_aa: CASSPGLAGGPGEQFF
cdr3_nt: TGTGCCAGCAGCCCCGGACTAGCGGGAGGGCCGGGGGAGCAGTTCTTC

d_call: -
j_call: TRBJ1-4
v_call: TRBV28
cdr3_length: 14
clone_size: many
cdr3_aa: CASSPSGLNEKLFF
cdr3_nt: TGTGCCAGCAGCCCCTCAGGGCTTAATGAAAAACTGTTTTTT

d_call: TRBD1
j_call: TRBJ2-7
v_call: TRBV6-1
cdr3_length: 13
clone_size: many
cdr3_aa: CATLTGAPYEQYF
cdr3_nt: TGTGCCACGCTGACAGGGGCACCCTACGAGCAGTACTTC

d_call: -
j_call: TRBJ1-6
v_call: TRBV18
cdr3_length: 17
clone_size: many
cdr3_aa: CASSPVVPGHGNSPLHF
cdr3_nt: TGTGCCAGCTCACCAGTCGTCCCGGGGCATGGTAATTCACCCCTCCACTTT

d_call: -
j_call: TRBJ2-1
v_call: TRBV2
cdr3_length: 10
clone_size: many
cdr3_aa: CASMLNEQFF
cdr3_nt: TGTGCCAGCATGCTCAATGAGCAGTTCTTC

d_call: TRBD2
j_call: TRBJ2-3
v_call: TRBV9
cdr3_length: 14
clone_size: -
cdr3_aa: CASSAGGGADTQYF
cdr3_nt: TGTGCCAGCAGCGCTGGGGGGGGGGCAGATACGCAGTATTTT

d_call: -
j_call: TRBJ2-7
v_call: TRBV6-2/TRBV6-3
cdr3_length: 13
clone_size: many
cdr3_aa: CAGKASASYEQYF
cdr3_nt: TGTGCCGGCAAAGCCTCAGCCTCCTACGAGCAGTACTTC

d_call: -
j_call: TRBJ2-4
v_call: TRBV10-1
cdr3_length: 12
clone_size: many
cdr3_aa: CASSESTGIQYF
cdr3_nt: TGCGCCAGCAGTGAGTCCACGGGCATTCAGTACTTC

d_call: -
j_call: TRBJ2-7
v_call: TRBV6-2/TRBV6-3
cdr3_length: 14
clone_size: many
cdr3_aa: CASREQGPIFKLHF
cdr3_nt: TGTGCCAGCAGAGAACAGGGACCCATTTTTAAGCTCCACTTC

d_call: -
j_call: TRBJ2-7
v_call: TRBV10-1
cdr3_length: 14
clone_size: -
cdr3_aa: CAISDADADYEQYF
cdr3_nt: TGCGCCATCAGTGACGCGGACGCCGACTACGAGCAGTACTTC

d_call: TRBD2
j_call: TRBJ2-2
v_call: TRBV6-2/TRBV6-3
cdr3_length: 15
clone_size: many
cdr3_aa: CASSYFVAGAGELFF
cdr3_nt: TGTGCCAGCAGTTACTTCGTAGCGGGAGCCGGGGAGCTGTTTTTT

d_call: TRBD1
j_call: TRBJ2-7
v_call: TRBV6-5
cdr3_length: 18
clone_size: -
cdr3_aa: CASRQNTWTGHADYEQYF
cdr3_nt: TGTGCCAGCAGACAAAATACGTGGACAGGGCATGCAGACTACGAGCAGTACTTC

d_call: -
j_call: TRBJ1-1
v_call: TRBV6-1
cdr3_length: 15
clone_size: many
cdr3_aa: CASSLTGTANTEAFF
cdr3_nt: TGTGCCAGCAGTTTAACCGGGACGGCGAACACTGAAGCTTTCTTT

d_call: -
j_call: TRBJ1-2
v_call: TRBV6-1
cdr3_length: 13
clone_size: many
cdr3_aa: CASSYYISYGYTF
cdr3_nt: TGTGCCAGCAGTTATTATATCAGCTATGGCTACACCTTC

d_call: TRBD2
j_call: TRBJ2-3
v_call: TRBV6-2/TRBV6-3
cdr3_length: 16
clone_size: -
cdr3_aa: CASSYLGLAVTDTQYF
cdr3_nt: TGTGCCAGCAGTTACTTGGGACTAGCGGTCACAGATACGCAGTATTTT

d_call: TRBD1
j_call: TRBJ2-7
v_call: TRBV10-1
cdr3_length: 15
clone_size: few
cdr3_aa: CASSETQGVSYEQHF
cdr3_nt: TGCGCCAGCAGTGAGACTCAGGGGGTCTCCTACGAGCAGCACTTC

d_call: -
j_call: TRBJ2-1
v_call: TRBV11-3
cdr3_length: 15
clone_size: many
cdr3_aa: CASSLVTANYNEQFF
cdr3_nt: TGTGCCAGCAGCTTAGTAACGGCTAACTACAATGAGCAGTTCTTC

d_call: TRBD1
j_call: TRBJ1-5
v_call: TRBV7-2
cdr3_length: 14
clone_size: many
cdr3_aa: CASAKRQGNQPQHF
cdr3_nt: TGTGCCAGCGCAAAACGACAGGGGAATCAGCCCCAGCATTTT

d_call: -
j_call: TRBJ2-5
v_call: TRBV5-1
cdr3_length: 16
clone_size: many
cdr3_aa: CASSSTNNRVQETQYF
cdr3_nt: TGCGCCAGCAGCTCCACTAACAACAGGGTTCAAGAGACCCAGTACTTC

d_call: -
j_call: TRBJ2-1
v_call: TRBV10-1
cdr3_length: 15
clone_size: many
cdr3_aa: CASSVSGRSYNEQFF
cdr3_nt: TGCGCCAGCAGTGTGAGCGGCCGCTCCTACAATGAGCAGTTCTTC

d_call: TRBD1
j_call: TRBJ2-6
v_call: TRBV6-2/TRBV6-3
cdr3_length: 21
clone_size: -
cdr3_aa: CASSYSPGQGASSSVANILTF
cdr3_nt: TGTGCCAGCAGTTACTCACCGGGACAGGGGGCCAGTTCCTCTGTGGCCAACATCCTGACTTTC

d_call: -
j_call: TRBJ2-7
v_call: TRBV7-2
cdr3_length: 13
clone_size: many
cdr3_aa: CASSPYSSYEQYF
cdr3_nt: TGTGCCAGCAGCCCATATAGCTCCTACGAGCAGTACTTC

d_call: TRBD2
j_call: TRBJ2-3
v_call: TRBV7-6
cdr3_length: 15
clone_size: many
cdr3_aa: CASSLSGRAADTQYF
cdr3_nt: TGTGCCAGCAGCTTAAGCGGGAGGGCCGCAGATACGCAGTATTTT

d_call: -
j_call: TRBJ1-2
v_call: TRBV9
cdr3_length: 14
clone_size: many
cdr3_aa: CASSRPGANYGYTF
cdr3_nt: TGTGCCAGCAGCCGACCCGGGGCCAACTATGGCTACACCTTC

d_call: TRBD2
j_call: TRBJ2-1
v_call: TRBV29-1
cdr3_length: 20
clone_size: -
cdr3_aa: CSVDRDVGTSKKSSYNEQFF
cdr3_nt: TGCAGCGTTGACAGGGACGTCGGGACTAGCAAGAAGAGCTCCTACAATGAGCAGTTCTTC

d_call: -
j_call: TRBJ2-6
v_call: TRBV3-1
cdr3_length: 14
clone_size: -
cdr3_aa: CASIEGPGANVLTF
cdr3_nt: TGTGCCAGCATCGAGGGCCCTGGGGCCAACGTCCTGACTTTC

d_call: -
j_call: TRBJ1-1
v_call: TRBV6-1
cdr3_length: 15
clone_size: -
cdr3_aa: CASTNSGGSGTEAFF
cdr3_nt: TGTGCCAGCACCAACTCTGGGGGTAGCGGCACTGAAGCTTTCTTT

d_call: -
j_call: TRBJ2-3
v_call: TRBV7-3
cdr3_length: 14
clone_size: many
cdr3_aa: CASSSEGVADTQYF
cdr3_nt: TGTGCCAGCAGCTCGGAGGGGGTCGCAGATACGCAGTATTTT

d_call: -
j_call: TRBJ2-2
v_call: TRBV19
cdr3_length: 14
clone_size: few
cdr3_aa: CASKRQEITGELFF
cdr3_nt: TGTGCCAGTAAACGGCAGGAGATCACCGGGGAGCTGTTTTTT

d_call: -
j_call: TRBJ2-7
v_call: TRBV7-2
cdr3_length: 15
clone_size: -
cdr3_aa: CASSLKGGVSYEQYF
cdr3_nt: TGTGCCAGCAGCTTAAAAGGGGGGGTATCCTACGAGCAGTACTTC

d_call: TRBD1
j_call: TRBJ2-1
v_call: TRBV10-3
cdr3_length: 15
clone_size: many
cdr3_aa: CAISEYRGSYNEQFF
cdr3_nt: TGTGCCATCAGTGAGTACAGGGGGTCGTACAATGAGCAGTTCTTC

d_call: -
j_call: TRBJ1-6
v_call: TRBV3-1
cdr3_length: 14
clone_size: -
cdr3_aa: CASSQGRSNSPLHF
cdr3_nt: TGTGCCAGCAGCCAGGGACGATCTAATTCACCCCTCCACTTT

d_call: TRBD1
j_call: TRBJ2-7
v_call: TRBV10-1
cdr3_length: 15
clone_size: -
cdr3_aa: CASSDGGTGGAEQYF
cdr3_nt: TGCGCCAGCAGTGATGGTGGGACAGGGGGCGCCGAGCAGTACTTC

d_call: -
j_call: TRBJ2-2
v_call: TRBV5-8
cdr3_length: 14
clone_size: many
cdr3_aa: CASRDYGTTGELFF
cdr3_nt: TGTGCCAGCAGGGACTACGGGACAACCGGGGAGCTGTTTTTT

d_call: TRBD1
j_call: TRBJ1-2
v_call: TRBV5-1
cdr3_length: 13
clone_size: -
cdr3_aa: CASGTGDLGGYTF
cdr3_nt: TGCGCCAGCGGGACAGGGGATCTTGGCGGCTACACCTTC

d_call: TRBD1
j_call: TRBJ1-5
v_call: TRBV6-2/TRBV6-3
cdr3_length: 16
clone_size: few
cdr3_aa: CASTSGVTGGNQPQHF
cdr3_nt: TGTGCCAGCACTAGCGGTGTGACAGGGGGCAATCAGCCCCAGCATTTT

d_call: TRBD1
j_call: TRBJ2-3
v_call: TRBV6-4
cdr3_length: 14
clone_size: many
cdr3_aa: CASSDSRGQDTQYF
cdr3_nt: TGTGCCAGCAGTGACTCGAGGGGGCAGGATACGCAGTATTTT

d_call: -
j_call: TRBJ1-3
v_call: TRBV7-3
cdr3_length: 18
clone_size: many
cdr3_aa: CASSLPRRKESSGNTIYF
cdr3_nt: TGTGCCAGCAGCTTACCCAGAAGAAAGGAGAGCTCTGGAAACACCATATATTTT

d_call: -
j_call: TRBJ1-5
v_call: TRBV7-2
cdr3_length: 19
clone_size: many
cdr3_aa: CASSVPAGTDPYSNQPQHF
cdr3_nt: TGTGCCAGCAGCGTACCGGCCGGGACCGACCCCTATAGCAATCAGCCCCAGCATTTT

d_call: -
j_call: TRBJ1-1
v_call: TRBV5-4
cdr3_length: 12
clone_size: many
cdr3_aa: CASSLRNTEAFF
cdr3_nt: TGTGCCAGCAGCTTGCGGAACACTGAAGCTTTCTTT

d_call: TRBD2
j_call: TRBJ2-1
v_call: TRBV5-1
cdr3_length: 14
clone_size: many
cdr3_aa: CASSFLAGLDEQFF
cdr3_nt: TGCGCCAGCAGCTTCCTAGCGGGACTGGATGAGCAGTTCTTC

d_call: -
j_call: TRBJ2-1
v_call: TRBV30
cdr3_length: 14
clone_size: many
cdr3_aa: CAWDGASTYNEQFF
cdr3_nt: TGTGCCTGGGACGGAGCCTCCACCTACAATGAGCAGTTCTTC

d_call: TRBD2
j_call: TRBJ2-2
v_call: TRBV5-1
cdr3_length: 18
clone_size: many
cdr3_aa: CASSFPRSGRENTGELFF
cdr3_nt: TGCGCCAGCAGCTTCCCCCGTAGCGGGAGGGAAAACACCGGGGAGCTGTTTTTT

d_call: -
j_call: TRBJ2-3
v_call: TRBV5-4
cdr3_length: 13
clone_size: -
cdr3_aa: CASSKAVEDTQYF
cdr3_nt: TGTGCCAGCAGTAAAGCGGTAGAAGATACGCAGTATTTT

d_call: TRBD1
j_call: TRBJ1-2
v_call: TRBV5-1
cdr3_length: 14
clone_size: many
cdr3_aa: CASSLGGGGDGYTF
cdr3_nt: TGCGCCAGCAGCCTGGGAGGAGGGGGCGATGGCTACACCTTC

d_call: -
j_call: TRBJ2-2
v_call: TRBV18
cdr3_length: 15
clone_size: many
cdr3_aa: CASSNLQGDTGELFF
cdr3_nt: TGTGCCAGCTCTAACCTACAGGGAGACACCGGGGAGCTGTTTTTT